This TCR beta chain was identified in a study of naive and memory T cell subsets. On this clonotype: A much larger clone differs from this one at a single base, so this may be a read error.

The library had UMIs added by 3' ligation of an oligonucleotide to TCR cDNA. The SP2 primer and nested alpha and beta constant region primers amplified ligated cDNA in four rounds. TCRdb used MiXCR to reprocess the 5' RACE reads, holding one entry per CDR3 protein. Seen here are about 48,000 distinct CDR3 sequences, 4.7% observed once, and the top ten hold roughly 0.8%. Germline values: CDR1 MDHEN, CDR2 SYDVKM. CDR3 length: 14 residues. V shed 6 bases, J shed 7 bases, and the junction held 8 bases outside the gene matches. This receptor was taken from a female donor in good health. The rearrangement uses TRBV28 and TRBJ2-7; 11 bases match TRBD2. DNA for the CDR3: TGTGCCAGCAGGTTAGCGGGAGGGCCGTGGGAGCAGTACTTC. It codes for CASRLAGGPWEQYF.